The source of this T cell receptor beta chain is a study of blood T cells in healthy people across ages. Study-level results: Higher diversity, along with more naive CD4+ cells, distinguished long-lived donors from aged donors.

A second roughly 6 to 11 cycle PCR used barcoded and J-beta primers. TCRdb reprocessed the 5' RACE reads via MiXCR and lists one record per CDR3 protein. The profile shows 750,000 to 850,000 distinct CDR3 sequences, 25% of them singletons. Of note for this clonotype: Its target is not known.

The CDR3 length is 17 residues. Trimming shortened V by 4 bases and J by 0 bases, and 16 bases separated the two germline ends. Looked up from germline, CDR1 is MNHEY and CDR2 is SMNVEV (reference sequence). These data also featured in a second study, about T cells of mothers and their children. This second study notes: In both related and unrelated pairs, TCR recombination output is shaped similarly by thymic selection.

V is TRBV27 and J is TRBJ2-4; no clear D. Sequencing was performed on blood. This TCR was recovered from a boy aged 5-17 years in good health. This CDR3 is CASSSYLLEGAKNIQYF. The CDR3 nucleotides are TGTGCCAGCAGTTCATACCTCCTAGAAGGAGCCAAAAACATTCAGTACTTC.